The 5 T cell receptor beta chains presented below share a single source sample, sequenced in a study of spatial heterogeneity in lung cancer (dated by TCRdb to 2018 to 2020). The meaning of the sample's time point label: sample taken at primary tumor resection. TCR sequencing used whole RNA extracted from tumor and nontumor lung tissue, or from cryopreserved PBMC samples, without cell sorting. Receptor amplification or capture employed 5' RACE. Sequenced on a NextSeq 500. TCRdb redid the processing of the public reads, applying fastp at Q25 and MiXCR, and retained in-frame beta chains. CDR3 protein duplicates are merged, each entry listing the most common genes and DNA. In this sample the table shows around 40,000 distinct CDR3 sequences, 4.5% to 6% of which occur a single time. Around a tenth of the sample rests with the top ten. Sequenced material: PBMCs, taken at surgery. The receptors shown here come from a male donor with early-stage non-small cell lung cancer.

This clonotype was recorded many times. The chain employs TRBV3-1 and TRBJ2-7; a weak D match, TRBD2 (6 bases). Germline V CDR1 and CDR2: LGHDT, YNNKEL (reference sequence). Trimming removed 4 bases at V and 4 bases at J, with 14 bases between. The CDR3 length is 14 residues. The CDR3 reads CASSPGAGFYEQYF. The CDR3 DNA reads as TGTGCCAGCAGCCCCGGGGCGGGGTTTTACGAGCAGTACTTC.

Only a few counts were recorded for this clonotype. The chain combines TRBV6-5 with TRBJ2-3; D possibly corresponds to TRBD1 (5 bases). This CDR3 has 17 amino acids. The V gene's germline CDR1 is MNHEY and CDR2 SVGAGI. The V and J ends lost 2 bases and 2 bases respectively, with 17 bases between them. The CDR3 here is CASSYPRQRRFTDTQYF. The CDR3 nucleotides are TGTGCCAGCAGTTACCCGAGACAGCGTAGATTCACAGATACGCAGTATTTT.

The chain is built from TRBV27 and TRBJ1-6, with D possibly matching TRBD1 (5 bases). In germline, CDR1 is MNHEY, CDR2 SMNVEV (reference sequence). The CDR3 is 18 amino acids. Between the trimmed V and J ends, which lost 8 bases and 1 base, there was a span of 21 bases. CDR3 nucleotides: TGTGCCAGCGCGCGACAGACCAACTTCGGATCCTATAATTCACCCCTCCACTTT. Its translation: CASARQTNFGSYNSPLHF.

This clonotype was counted between two and nine times. This sequence joins TRBV5-4 and TRBJ1-5; no clear D gene. V was shortened by 0 bases and J by 3 bases, with 13 bases between the two germline ends. The CDR3 totals 16 residues. From germline, CDR1 is SGHNT and CDR2 YYREEE (reference sequence). The CDR3 nucleotides read TGTGCCAGCAGCTTGGGAGGTCGGCAGAACAATCAGCCCCAGCATTTT. It codes for CASSLGGRQNNQPQHF.

This clonotype has at least ten counts. The chain combines TRBV11-3 with TRBJ2-2, with D possibly being TRBD1 (5 bases). The V and J ends lost 4 bases and 8 bases respectively, with 14 bases between them. The CDR3 is 14 residues long. Germline CDR1 is SGHNT and CDR2 is YENEEA. CDR3 loop: CASSSRGANGELFF. CDR3 nucleotides: TGTGCCAGCAGCTCTCGTGGGGCAAATGGGGAGCTGTTTTTT.